The present entry profiles one T cell receptor (beta chain) with its context. Its specificity is not known. TCRdb itself ran the reads through MiXCR, one entry per CDR3 protein. The repertoire holds approximately 1,000,000 distinct CDR3 sequences, with approximately 31% as singletons. CDR1 and CDR2 (germline): MNHEY, SMNVEV (reference sequence). V gave up 3 bases and J gave up 1 base; unmatched junction bases: 4. This CDR3 has 16 amino acids. The source of the sample is a study of T cell repertoires in cytomegalovirus infection. The sample in question was cultured CD8+ T cells from PBMCs, obtained from culture after CMV antigen stimulation. The chain carries TRBV27 and TRBJ2-5, with 11 bases aligning to TRBD2. The clonotype comes from a human donor in good health (CMV status not recorded). Some clones in this sample may be carry-over from other donors' samples. The CDR3 sequence: CASSLFSGGAQETQYF. For the CDR3, the DNA is TGTGCCAGCAGTTTGTTTAGCGGGGGGGCCCAAGAGACCCAGTACTTC.